These 32 T cell receptor beta chains originate from one sample sequenced in a study of blood T cell repertoires in COVID-19. The data were produced by immunoSEQ multiplex PCR, yet TCRdb's version contains in-frame clones alone and is incomplete. The sample includes 450,000 or so clones, around nine tenths seen only once; the top ten take 1.5% to 1.7%. Material: peripheral blood. The receptors derive from a woman aged 40 to 50 with COVID-19, enrolled during active disease.

This chain links TRBV2 with TRBJ2-3; D gene ambiguous. The CDR3 length is 12 residues. Trimming took off 6 bases at V and 0 bases at J, with 4 bases between the two ends. Per germline, CDR1 SNHLY and CDR2 FYNNEI. The CDR3 spells CASRASTDTQYF. The CDR3 nucleotides read TGTGCCAGCAGAGCCAGCACAGATACGCAGTATTTT.

This chain uses TRBV2 with TRBJ2-2; maybe TRBD1 (6 bases). Germline lookup yields CDR1 SNHLY and CDR2 FYNNEI. This CDR3 has 13 amino acids. Trimming took 2 bases from V and 8 from J, leaving 9 bases between them. The CDR3 protein is CASSEQGTGELFF. CDR3 DNA sequence: TGTGCCAGCAGTGAACAGGGGACAGGGGAGCTGTTTTTT. The complete variable domain, with remaining parts taken from reference TRBV2 and TRBJ2-2, reads EPEVTQTPSHQVTQMGQEVILRCVPISNHLYFYWYRQILGQKVEFLVSFYNNEISEKSEIFDDQFSVERPDGSNFTLKIRSTKLEDSAMYFCASSEQGTGELFFGEGSRLTVL.

This clone showed up just once. The CDR3 here is CASSPQETYEQYF. In DNA form, the CDR3 reads TGTGCCAGCTCACCTCAGGAAACCTACGAGCAGTACTTC. The chain joins TRBV18 to TRBJ2-7, with D unresolved. Germline values: CDR1 KGHSH, CDR2 LQKENI. The CDR3 consists of 13 residues. V lost 3 bases and J lost 2, with 8 bases in between.

The chain recombines TRBV21-1 with TRBJ2-3; the listed D gene, TRBD2, was not tested against the DNA. TRBV21-1 is a pseudogene segment. The CDR3 length is 16 residues. The CDR3 protein is CASSKEGGGFSDTQYF. CDR3 nucleotides: TGTGCCAGCAGCAAAGAAGGCGGGGGGTTTTCAGATACGCAGTATTTT.

The chain carries TRBV9 and TRBJ2-2; D gene unclear. The CDR3 runs 16 residues. CDR1 is SGDLS, CDR2 YYNGEE, per germline. V shed 3 bases and J shed 4 bases, with 16 bases lying between them. CDR3 loop: CASSAQRQRGTGELFF. CDR3 nucleotides: TGTGCCAGCAGCGCCCAGAGGCAGCGAGGCACCGGGGAGCTGTTTTTT.

This chain connects TRBV7-3 to TRBJ2-2; D perhaps matches TRBD1 (7 bases). Trimming cost V 5 bases and J 4 bases, with 17 bases left between them. The CDR3 has 16 amino acids. From germline, CDR1 is SGHTA and CDR2 FQGTGA. For the CDR3, the DNA is TGTGCCAGCAGCCCACCAGGGGGGACGGCCACCGGGGAGCTGTTTTTT. Its translation: CASSPPGGTATGELFF.

The chain combines TRBV15 with TRBJ1-2; D uncertain. The CDR3 spans 14 residues. The ends were cut back, 1 base at V and 6 bases at J, with 12 bases in the middle. Germline V gene data show CDR1 as LNHNV and CDR2 as YYDKDF (reference sequence). CDR3 sequence reads: CATSRAQFLDGYTF. DNA for the CDR3: TGTGCCACCAGCAGAGCACAGTTTCTGGATGGCTACACCTTC. Drawing the rest from reference TRBV15 and TRBJ1-2, the complete variable domain is DAMVIQNPRYQVTQFGKPVTLSCSQTLNHNVMYWYQQKSSQAPKLLFHYYDKDFNNEADTPDNFQSRRPNTSFCFLDIRSPGLGDTAMYLCATSRAQFLDGYTFGSGTRLTVV.

The CDR3 reads CASSPRGSYGYTF. The CDR3 DNA reads as TGTGCCAGCAGCCCTAGGGGGAGCTATGGCTACACCTTC. This chain links TRBV9 with TRBJ1-2; TRBD1 is a possible D gene (6 bases). The germline V and J ends were trimmed by 4 bases and 4 bases, with 11 bases remaining between them. Germline V CDR1 and CDR2: SGDLS, YYNGEE. The CDR3 sequence is 13 residues long.

The rearrangement uses TRBV19 and TRBJ1-1; 9 bases line up with TRBD1. V lost 5 bases to trimming and J lost 8 bases; unmatched junction nucleotides: 12. The CDR3 has 15 residues. CDR1 is LNHDA, CDR2 SQIVND, per germline (reference sequence). CDR3 sequence reads: CASSLRDRVFGEAFF. The CDR3 DNA reads as TGTGCCAGTAGTCTCCGGGACAGGGTCTTCGGGGAAGCTTTCTTT.

The J gene is TRBJ2-1, the V gene TRBV21-1; the table gives TRBD1 as D, unverified against the DNA. TRBV21-1 is described as a pseudogene. The CDR3 runs to 16 residues. The CDR3 protein is CASSKDRHSSYNEQFF. The CDR3 nucleotides read TGTGCCAGCAGCAAAGACAGACATAGCTCCTACAATGAGCAGTTCTTC.

The gene calls are TRBV9 and TRBJ1-3; the D is unclear. The CDR3 totals 14 residues. Trimming removed 4 bases at V and 1 base at J, with 9 bases between. The germline CDR1 and CDR2 sequences are SGDLS and YYNGEE. The CDR3 loop reads CASSPFFSGNTIYF. CDR3 bases: TGTGCCAGCAGCCCTTTTTTTTCTGGAAACACCATATATTTT.

The J gene is TRBJ2-1, the V gene TRBV4-3; 11 bases map to TRBD2. J was trimmed by 2 bases and V by 1 base; bases with no gene match: 1. The CDR3 spans 16 residues. Germline CDR1 is LGHNA and CDR2 is YSLEER. The CDR3 sequence: CASSQVLAGAYNEQFF. The CDR3 DNA reads as TGCGCCAGCAGCCAAGTACTAGCGGGAGCCTACAATGAGCAGTTCTTC.

The chain couples TRBV27 to TRBJ1-1; a possible D gene is TRBD1 (5 bases). Looked up from germline, CDR1 is MNHEY and CDR2 is SMNVEV (reference sequence). CDR3 length equals 13 residues. V was cut by 3 bases and J by 4 bases, with 9 bases left in between. The CDR3 is CASSFGTGTEAFF. In nucleotides, the CDR3 is TGTGCCAGCAGTTTCGGGACTGGCACTGAAGCTTTCTTT.

The chain couples TRBV18 to TRBJ1-3, with a weak D call TRBD1 (6 bases). CDR1 is KGHSH, CDR2 LQKENI, per germline. V was clipped by 4 bases and J by 8 bases, with 15 bases between them. The CDR3 has 14 amino acids. The CDR3 DNA follows: TGTGCCAGCTCACGAACAGGGAACCGAGACACCATATATTTT. Its translation is CASSRTGNRDTIYF.

This clone was seen just once. The chain links TRBV5-4 to TRBJ1-2; D is unresolved. V was clipped by 2 bases and J by 0 bases, with 8 bases between them. The germline V gene encodes CDR1 SGHNT and CDR2 YYREEE (reference sequence). CDR3 length equals 14 residues. This CDR3 reads CASSLGGTNYGYTF. As DNA, the CDR3 is TGTGCCAGCAGCTTAGGAGGGACTAACTATGGCTACACCTTC.

This clone was picked up a small number of times. The chain joins TRBV21-1 to TRBJ1-5. TRBV21-1 is a listed pseudogene. CDR3 size: 15 residues. CDR3 residues: CASRALGDSNQPQHF. The CDR3 region has the DNA TGTGCCAGCAGGGCGCTCGGAGATAGCAATCAGCCCCAGCATTTT.

This CDR3 is CASSYSEQETQYF. CDR3 DNA sequence: TGTGCCAGCAGTTACTCAGAGCAAGAGACCCAGTACTTC. The chain combines TRBV6-2 or TRBV6-3 with TRBJ2-5; D unclear. Per the germline V gene, CDR1 is MNHEY and CDR2 is SVGEGT. V shed 0 bases and J shed 2 bases, with 4 bases lying between them. This CDR3 spans 13 amino acids.

The genes are TRBV19 and TRBJ1-5, with D perhaps matching TRBD1 (5 bases). The length of the CDR3 is 15 residues. CDR1 LNHDA and CDR2 SQIVND come from the germline V gene (reference sequence). Trimming removed 2 bases at V and 6 bases at J, with 14 bases between. CDR3 amino acids: CASSILSRQGQPQHF. CDR3 nucleotide sequence: TGTGCCAGTAGTATATTGTCACGGCAGGGTCAGCCCCAGCATTTT.

The V gene is TRBV27, the J gene TRBJ2-1, with TRBD1 identical over 8 bases. The J segment lost 4 bases and the V segment lost 0 bases, leaving 2 bases of the junction unmatched. Germline V CDR1 and CDR2: MNHEY, SMNVEV (reference sequence). The CDR3 totals 15 residues. CDR3 region: CASSLSGTGYNEQFF. In nucleotides, the CDR3 is TGTGCCAGCAGTTTATCTGGGACAGGATACAATGAGCAGTTCTTC.

The rearrangement links TRBV7-9 to TRBJ1-2; 8 nucleotides line up with TRBD1. Per the germline V gene, CDR1 is SEHNR and CDR2 is FQNEAQ (reference sequence). CDR3 length: 13 residues. After removal of 2 bases from V and 6 bases from J, the junction contained 2 bases not matched to a gene. The CDR3 DNA is TGTGCCAGCAGCTTACAGGGGGCTGATGGCTACACCTTC. As protein: CASSLQGADGYTF.

The chain employs TRBV29-1 and TRBJ1-6; D unresolved. The CDR3 is made up of 10 amino acids. CDR1 is SQVTM, CDR2 ANQGSEA, per germline. V dropped 8 bases and J dropped 10 bases, with 9 bases sitting between them. The CDR3 region has the DNA TGCAGCCGTGCGGGGTCACCCCTCCACTTT. This codes for CSRAGSPLHF. The whole variable domain, filled in from reference TRBV29-1 and TRBJ1-6, reads SAVISQKPSRDICQRGTSLTIQCQVDSQVTMMFWYRQQPGQSLTLIATANQGSEATYESGFVIDKFPISRPNLTFSTLTVSNMSPEDSSIYLCSRAGSPLHFGNGTRLTVT.

DNA for the CDR3: TGCGCCTCGTACGGGGGGGATGGCTACACCTTC. It encodes CASYGGDGYTF. This chain uses TRBV5-1 with TRBJ1-2; D might be TRBD1 (5 bases). The germline V gene has CDR1 SGHRS and CDR2 YFSETQ. V was clipped by 10 bases and J by 6 bases, with 13 bases between them. The length of the CDR3 is 11 residues.

The rearrangement links TRBV7-8 to TRBJ2-2; 14 nucleotides align to TRBD2. Per germline, CDR1 SGHVS and CDR2 FQNEAQ. This CDR3 contains 20 residues. J lost 2 bases, V lost 0 bases, and 8 bases had no gene match. CDR3 coding DNA: TGTGCCAGCAGCTTAGCGAAGGGACTAGCGGGAGTGATCAACACCGGGGAGCTGTTTTTT. Its protein product is CASSLAKGLAGVINTGELFF.

This clone was seen once. V usage is TRBV5-1 and J usage is TRBJ1-4; D call uncertain. Germline assignment: CDR1 SGHRS and CDR2 YFSETQ. The CDR3 loop spans 15 amino acids. V was trimmed by 5 bases and J by 8 bases, leaving 19 bases between them. CDR3: CASSLDGRAAEKLFF. DNA for the CDR3: TGCGCCAGCAGTCTGGACGGGCGGGCCGCAGAAAAACTGTTTTTT.

This clone was seen only once. The CDR3 is CASSHRAVPDQPQHF. The CDR3 DNA reads as TGTGCCAGCAGCCACAGAGCGGTCCCGGATCAGCCCCAGCATTTT. The chain joins TRBV4-2 to TRBJ1-5, with no clear D. This CDR3 contains 15 residues. V lost 3 bases and J 5 bases, leaving 14 bases between the germline ends. The germline V gene encodes CDR1 LGHNA and CDR2 YNFKEQ.

The chain employs TRBV28 and TRBJ1-5; TRBD1 is a possible D gene (5 bases). The CDR3 sequence is 19 residues long. With 7 bases removed from V and 2 bases from J, the gap between germline ends came to 27 bases. Per germline, CDR1 MDHEN and CDR2 SYDVKM. The CDR3 bases are TGTGCCAGCATCCATCCCTTGGGGCAGGGCGTTTTGGGCAATCAGCCCCAGCATTTT. Protein: CASIHPLGQGVLGNQPQHF. Complete variable domain (other parts from reference TRBV28 and TRBJ1-5): DVKVTQSSRYLVKRTGEKVFLECVQDMDHENMFWYRQDPGLGLRLIYFSYDVKMKEKGDIPEGYSVSREKKERFSLILESASTNQTSMYLCASIHPLGQGVLGNQPQHFGDGTRLSIL.

The chain recombines TRBV5-6 with TRBJ2-3; 12 nucleotides agree with TRBD2. The V segment lost 1 base and the J segment 6 bases; nucleotides outside the gene matches: 6. Germline V gene lookup returns CDR1 SGHDT and CDR2 YYEEEE. CDR3 length equals 16 residues. CDR3 protein: CASSLRLAGGRDTQYF. CDR3 nucleotide sequence: TGTGCCAGCAGCTTGCGGCTAGCGGGGGGGAGGGATACGCAGTATTTT.

This clone has just a few counts. In nucleotides, the CDR3 is TGTGCCAGCAGCTTAGAACCAGTAAGCTCCTACGAGCAGTACTTC. Translated: CASSLEPVSSYEQYF. This sequence joins TRBV7-6 and TRBJ2-7; the D is unclear. The V end lost 1 base, the J end lost 0 bases, and 10 bases lay between the germline ends. This CDR3 has 15 amino acids. CDR1 is SGHVS and CDR2 is FNYEAQ in the germline V gene.

The rearrangement links TRBV5-1 to TRBJ1-1; TRBD1 aligns across 7 bases. Germline assignment: CDR1 SGHRS and CDR2 YFSETQ. J gave up 0 bases and V 0 bases, and 2 bases lay outside the gene matches. The CDR3 runs to 15 residues. The CDR3: CASSLEGQMNTEAFF. Here the CDR3 DNA reads TGCGCCAGCAGCTTGGAGGGACAGATGAACACTGAAGCTTTCTTT.

This chain links TRBV6-5 with TRBJ1-2; perhaps TRBD1 as D (5 bases). The CDR3 is 13 amino acids. Germline V gives CDR1 MNHEY, CDR2 SVGAGI. V lost 5 bases and J 2 bases, leaving 9 bases between the germline ends. The CDR3, as DNA: TGTGCCAGCAGTCTCACAGGCAACTATGGCTACACCTTC. Protein sequence: CASSLTGNYGYTF.

In the case of this clone: Other DNA sequences within the sample encode an identical CDR3. The chain is built from TRBV7-2 and TRBJ2-2; D gene ambiguous. Germline CDR1 is SGHTA and CDR2 is FQGNSA. CDR3 length: 13 residues. Deletions cut 4 bases from V and 2 bases from J, with 5 bases between. The CDR3 region has the DNA TGTGCCAGCAGCTCCGTCAACACCGGGGAGCTGTTTTTT. Encoded protein: CASSSVNTGELFF.

This clone was observed a single time. The chain recombines TRBV29-1 with TRBJ1-5; 7 nucleotides align to TRBD1. V was clipped by 4 bases and J by 0 bases; unmatched bases: 6. CDR1 and CDR2 from the germline V gene are SQVTM and ANQGSEA. The CDR3 length is 15 residues. CDR3 in amino acids: CSVGYGTDSNQPQHF. Written as DNA, the CDR3 is TGCAGCGTTGGATATGGGACAGATAGCAATCAGCCCCAGCATTTT. The full variable domain, its missing parts supplied by reference TRBV29-1 and TRBJ1-5, is SAVISQKPSRDICQRGTSLTIQCQVDSQVTMMFWYRQQPGQSLTLIATANQGSEATYESGFVIDKFPISRPNLTFSTLTVSNMSPEDSSIYLCSVGYGTDSNQPQHFGDGTRLSIL.